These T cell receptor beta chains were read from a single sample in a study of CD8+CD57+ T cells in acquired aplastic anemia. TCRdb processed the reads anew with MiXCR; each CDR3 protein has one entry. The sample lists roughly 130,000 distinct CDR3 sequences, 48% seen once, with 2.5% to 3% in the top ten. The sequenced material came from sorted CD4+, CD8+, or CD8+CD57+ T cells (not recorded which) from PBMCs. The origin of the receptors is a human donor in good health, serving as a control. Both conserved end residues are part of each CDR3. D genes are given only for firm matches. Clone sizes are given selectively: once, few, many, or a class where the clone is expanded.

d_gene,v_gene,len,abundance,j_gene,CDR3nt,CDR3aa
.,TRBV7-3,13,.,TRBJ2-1,TGTGCCAGCAGCTTAGAACAGTACAATGAGCAGTTCTTC,CASSLEQYNEQFF
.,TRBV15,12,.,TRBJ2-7,TGTGCCATCTCAGACGGATCCTACGAGCAGTACTTC,CAISDGSYEQYF
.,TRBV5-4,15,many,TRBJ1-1,TGTGCCAGCAGCCGCAGTTCACGGACTAACACTGAAGCTTTCTTT,CASSRSSRTNTEAFF
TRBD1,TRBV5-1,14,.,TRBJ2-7,TGCGCCAGCAGCCCCGGGACAGGGATCTACGAGCAGTACTTC,CASSPGTGIYEQYF
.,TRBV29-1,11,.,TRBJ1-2,TGCAGCGTTGGTCCCGAGAATGGCCACACCTTC,CSVGPENGHTF
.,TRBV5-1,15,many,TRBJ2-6,TGCGCCAGCAAGATTCAAGGTTCCGGGGCCAACGTCCTGACTTTC,CASKIQGSGANVLTF
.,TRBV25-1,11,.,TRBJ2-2,TGTGCCAGCAGTGAAGGCGGGGAGCTGTTTTTT,CASSEGGELFF
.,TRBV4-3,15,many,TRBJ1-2,TGCGCCAGCAGCCAGAACCCCAACCGCCTCTATGGCTACACCTTC,CASSQNPNRLYGYTF
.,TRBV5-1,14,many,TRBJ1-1,TGCGCCAGCAGCTTGCCTACAGCGAACACTGAAGCTTTCTTT,CASSLPTANTEAFF
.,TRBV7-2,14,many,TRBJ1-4,TGTGCCAGCAGCTTAAACGGGCAGTATGAAAAACTGTTTTTT,CASSLNGQYEKLFF
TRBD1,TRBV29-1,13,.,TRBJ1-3,TGCAGCGGAGGACAGGGGGCAATGAACACCATATATTTT,CSGGQGAMNTIYF
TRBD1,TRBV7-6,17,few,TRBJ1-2,TGTGCCAGCGGGATGCCGACAGGGGGGGGACCCAACTATGGCTACACCTTC,CASGMPTGGGPNYGYTF
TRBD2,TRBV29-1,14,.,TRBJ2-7,TGCAGCGCCCAAGGGTCTAGCGGGTCCAACGAGCAGTACTTC,CSAQGSSGSNEQYF
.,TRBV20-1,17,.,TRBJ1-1,TGCAGTGCTAGAGAATGGGGGCAGGGTACATTGTACCCTGAAGCTTTCTTT,CSAREWGQGTLYPEAFF
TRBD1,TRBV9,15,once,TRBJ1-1,TGTGCCAGCAGCGCTGGACAGGGACGTGATTCTGAAGCTTTCTTT,CASSAGQGRDSEAFF
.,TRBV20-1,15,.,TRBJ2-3,TGCAGTGCTAGAGACCCGGGACTCCGCACAGATACGCAGTATTTT,CSARDPGLRTDTQYF
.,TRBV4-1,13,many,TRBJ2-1,TGCGCCAGCAGCCAAGCCGGGGGAAATGAGCAGTTCTTC,CASSQAGGNEQFF
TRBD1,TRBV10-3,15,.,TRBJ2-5,TGTGCCAGCAGTATTGGACAGGGGGGCCAAGAGACCCAGTACTTC,CASSIGQGGQETQYF
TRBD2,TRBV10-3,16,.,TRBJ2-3,TGTGCCATCAGTGCCGGGACTAGCGGGGTCATAGATACGCAGTATTTT,CAISAGTSGVIDTQYF
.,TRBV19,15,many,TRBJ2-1,TGTGCCAGTACCCTCCGTGACGGACCCTACAATGAGCAGTTCTTC,CASTLRDGPYNEQFF
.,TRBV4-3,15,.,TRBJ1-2,TGCGCCAGCAGCCAAGGAAGGGGGAGAGACTATGGCTACACCTTC,CASSQGRGRDYGYTF
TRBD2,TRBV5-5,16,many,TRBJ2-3,TGTGCCAGCAGCTTCTTGACTAGCGGGGGGGCAGATACGCAGTATTTT,CASSFLTSGGADTQYF
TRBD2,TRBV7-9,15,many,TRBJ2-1,TGTGCCAGCAGCCCGCGGGGGGCCGCCTACAATGAGCAGTTCTTC,CASSPRGAAYNEQFF
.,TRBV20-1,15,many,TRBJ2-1,TGCAGTGGGCTGTGGTCCCGGGGCTCTCGGAATGAGCAGTTCTTC,CSGLWSRGSRNEQFF
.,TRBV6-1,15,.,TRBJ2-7,TGTGCCAGCAGCCCCCGTAGACTGGGAGTGTACGAGCAGTACTTC,CASSPRRLGVYEQYF
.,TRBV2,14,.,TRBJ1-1,TGTGCCAGCAGCTTAGGGGCGGCGGGCACTGAAGCTTTCTTT,CASSLGAAGTEAFF
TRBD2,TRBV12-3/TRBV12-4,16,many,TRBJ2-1,TGTGCCAGCAGTTTCGTGCGGGGGGGGTATTACAATGAGCAGTTCTTC,CASSFVRGGYYNEQFF
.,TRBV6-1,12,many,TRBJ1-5,TGTGCCAGCAGCCCCCCGGGTGGGCCCCAGCATTTT,CASSPPGGPQHF
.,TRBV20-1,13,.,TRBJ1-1,TGCAGTGCTAGAGATCCCCAGAACACTGAAGCTTTCTTT,CSARDPQNTEAFF
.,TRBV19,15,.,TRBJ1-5,TGTGCCAGTAGTATAAGAGGGGCCCGCAATCAGCCCCAGCATTTT,CASSIRGARNQPQHF
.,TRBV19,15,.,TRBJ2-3,TGTGCCAGTAGCAAAGGGGTTCTCGGGACAGATACGCAGTATTTT,CASSKGVLGTDTQYF
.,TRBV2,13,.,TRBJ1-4,TGTGCCAGCAGGAGAGCAAGTCAGGAAAAACTGTTTTTT,CASRRASQEKLFF
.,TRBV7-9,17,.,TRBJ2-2,TGTGCCAGCAGCGTCCGCAACAGGGAACAGGTCCCCGGGGAGCTGTTTTTT,CASSVRNREQVPGELFF
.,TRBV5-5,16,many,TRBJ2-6,TGTGCCAGCAGCTTGCAGGGACTCTCTGGGGCCAACGTCCTGACTTTC,CASSLQGLSGANVLTF
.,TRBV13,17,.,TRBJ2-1,TGTGCCAGCAGTTTCCCGACCCGGGACACCTCCTACAATGAGCAGTTCTTC,CASSFPTRDTSYNEQFF
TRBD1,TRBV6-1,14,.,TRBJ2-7,TGTGCCAGCAGTGAGCCGGGACAGCTCTACGAGCAGTACTTC,CASSEPGQLYEQYF
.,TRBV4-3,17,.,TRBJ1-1,TGCGCCAGCAGCCATACGGGACCGGGACACATGAACACTGAAGCTTTCTTT,CASSHTGPGHMNTEAFF
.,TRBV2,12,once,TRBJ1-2,TGTGCCAGCAGCCTGACAGGAATCGGCTACACCTTC,CASSLTGIGYTF